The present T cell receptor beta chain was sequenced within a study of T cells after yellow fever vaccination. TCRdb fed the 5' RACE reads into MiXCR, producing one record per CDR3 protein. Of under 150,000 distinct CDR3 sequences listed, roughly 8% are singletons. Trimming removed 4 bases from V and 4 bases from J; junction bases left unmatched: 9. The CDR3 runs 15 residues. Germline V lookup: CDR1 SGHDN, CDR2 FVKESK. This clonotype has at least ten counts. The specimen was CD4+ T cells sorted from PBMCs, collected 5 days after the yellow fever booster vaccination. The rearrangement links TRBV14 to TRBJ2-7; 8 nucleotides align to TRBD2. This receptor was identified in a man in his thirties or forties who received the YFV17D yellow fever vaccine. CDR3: CASSPYLAGGYEQYF. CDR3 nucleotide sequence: TGTGCCAGCAGCCCCTACCTAGCGGGTGGGTACGAGCAGTACTTC.